This TCR beta chain comes out of a study of T-cell memory formation after mild COVID-19. Overall study context: Each donor largely had its own TCR clusters. Findings and caveats of the study: CD8+ contracting clones occupied EMRA, while CD4+ ones occupied mainly CM and EM. Detection of some responders pre-infection suggested pre-existing cross-reactive memory T cells participated. Day 15 to 85 contractors were CD4/CD8 balanced; later expanders leaned CD4+.

TCRdb recomputed calls from the 5' RACE reads with MiXCR, one row per CDR3 protein. Of approximately 400,000 distinct CDR3 sequences in the sample, around 17% were seen once. As regards this clonotype: Its specificity is unknown.

This TCR derives from a man younger than 35 who had mild COVID-19 (a few samples of this study predate the infection). Cell type and time point are not known. The sequenced sample consisted of PBMCs or a T cell subset sorted from them (not recorded which).

The CDR3 region has the DNA TGCGCCAGCAGCTTGGTACTCCCAAAAGGGACCCAGTACTTC. Its protein is CASSLVLPKGTQYF. The chain uses TRBV5-1 and TRBJ2-5; no firm D call. Trimming took 0 bases from V and 7 from J, leaving 13 bases between them. Germline assignment: CDR1 SGHRS and CDR2 YFSETQ. The CDR3 runs to 14 residues.